Given below is one T cell receptor (beta chain) in context. This specimen comes from a study of blood T cell repertoires in COVID-19. Study-level information: Collection of acute and convalescent COVID-19 samples took place in the United States, Italy and Spain. Sources were T cells, B-cell-depleted T cells, or PBMCs; the material itself was cDNA or gDNA.

In the source study's methods: The authors estimated nucleated cell counts from reference gene primer amplification. Produced via immunoSEQ multiplex PCR; TCRdb's table is partial and in-frame only. V, J and clone size are taken as reported in that table, and D and trimming were inferred from the DNA itself. The sample yields 100,000 to 130,000 clones, 85% to 95% seen once. Sequenced sample: peripheral blood. The clonotype was recovered from a woman aged 25 to 39 with acute or convalescent COVID-19.

This CDR3 reads CASSLVGGRAEAFF. CDR3 coding DNA: TGTGCCAGCAGCTTAGTCGGGGGAAGGGCTGAAGCTTTCTTT. The chain joins TRBV7-8 to TRBJ1-1, with a tentative D call TRBD1 (5 bases). Germline V gene sequence: CDR1 SGHVS, CDR2 FQNEAQ. Trimming cost V 1 base and J 6 bases, with 12 bases left between them. This CDR3 comprises 14 residues.